A selection of T cell receptor beta chains follows, all from one sample in a study of T cells in Graves' hyperthyroidism and ophthalmopathy. One entry per CDR3 protein results from TCRdb running MiXCR on the multiplex PCR reads. The sample shows approximately 46,000 distinct CDR3 sequences, around 48% of them seen only once. The sequenced sample consisted of peripheral blood or thyroid tissue (not recorded which). The receptors stem from a woman in her forties or fifties with Graves' hyperthyroidism. Both conserved end residues are part of each CDR3. Fields, in order: V gene, clone size, J gene, D gene, CDR3 DNA, CDR3 protein. A D gene is named only where the DNA matches it firmly. A clone size is listed for some rows: how often the clone was seen (once, few, many), or a class if it is expanded.

v_gene: TRBV2
abundance: .
j_gene: TRBJ2-7
d_gene: .
CDR3nt: TGTGCCAGCGAGGGGACGAACACCGGGGAGCAGTACTTC
CDR3aa: CASEGTNTGEQYF

v_gene: TRBV20-1
abundance: many
j_gene: TRBJ2-2
d_gene: .
CDR3nt: TGCAGTGCTCTCTTACGGGCCGCGACCGGGGAGCTGTTTTTT
CDR3aa: CSALLRAATGELFF

v_gene: TRBV28
abundance: many
j_gene: TRBJ2-7
d_gene: TRBD1
CDR3nt: TGTGCCAGCAGTTTGACAGGGCTAACGAACGAGCAGTACTTC
CDR3aa: CASSLTGLTNEQYF

v_gene: TRBV5-1
abundance: .
j_gene: TRBJ1-6
d_gene: .
CDR3nt: TGCGCCAGCAGCTTGGATACGGGTTATTCACCCCTCCACTTT
CDR3aa: CASSLDTGYSPLHF

v_gene: TRBV7-3
abundance: many
j_gene: TRBJ1-1
d_gene: .
CDR3nt: TGTGCCAGCAGCTTAAGGGAAGCGGGGCCTACTGAAGCTTTCTTT
CDR3aa: CASSLREAGPTEAFF

v_gene: TRBV5-1
abundance: few
j_gene: TRBJ1-2
d_gene: .
CDR3nt: TGCGCCAGCAGCTTGAGTAGGGGGAACGGCTACACCTTC
CDR3aa: CASSLSRGNGYTF

v_gene: TRBV6-2/TRBV6-3
abundance: many
j_gene: TRBJ1-1
d_gene: .
CDR3nt: TGTGCCAGCAGTTATCTACAAGGAAGATTGAACACTGAAGCTTTCTTT
CDR3aa: CASSYLQGRLNTEAFF

v_gene: TRBV10-2
abundance: .
j_gene: TRBJ1-4
d_gene: .
CDR3nt: TGCGCCAGCCGTGCTAGAGCGTTTAAGACGAGCAATAATGAAAAACTGTTTTTT
CDR3aa: CASRARAFKTSNNEKLFF

v_gene: TRBV10-3
abundance: .
j_gene: TRBJ2-5
d_gene: TRBD1
CDR3nt: TGTGCCATCAGTTTGACAGGGGGATACCAAGAGACCCAGTACTTC
CDR3aa: CAISLTGGYQETQYF

v_gene: TRBV2
abundance: .
j_gene: TRBJ2-5
d_gene: .
CDR3nt: TGTGCCAGCGGAGAGCAGGGTAGTGAGACCCAGTACTTC
CDR3aa: CASGEQGSETQYF